This T cell receptor (beta chain) came from a study of T cells after yellow fever vaccination. Study summary: SMART-Seq v4 Ultra Low Input prepared libraries from low-cell fractions.

TCRdb recomputed calls from the 5' RACE reads with MiXCR, one row per CDR3 protein. The table shows about 27,000 distinct CDR3 sequences, with 4.5% occurring only once. To note about this clonotype: This may be a read error: a much more frequent sequence differs by one nucleotide.

This receptor was identified in a man in his late teens or twenties who received the YFV17D yellow fever vaccine. Sequenced here: PBMCs, either bulk or a sorted T-cell subset (CD4+, CD8+, memory, or dextramer-sorted; not recorded which), sampled on the day of the yellow fever booster vaccination.

The CDR3 is CASSGVLSSSTDTQYF. As DNA, the CDR3 is TGTGCCAGCAGTGGGGTCCTTTCCTCTAGCACAGATACGCAGTATTTT. The rearrangement links TRBV6-1 to TRBJ2-3, with D uncertain. Germline assignment: CDR1 MNHNS and CDR2 SASEGT. The length of the CDR3 is 16 residues. The ends were cut back, 4 bases at V and 0 bases at J, with 14 bases in the middle.